This T cell receptor (beta chain) appears in the sequencing data of a study of early T cells in non-severe SARS-CoV-2 infection. Attached unique molecular identifiers marked individual cDNA molecules. A single record per CDR3 protein comes from TCRdb applying MiXCR to the 5' RACE reads. The profile shows 60,000 or so distinct CDR3 sequences, roughly 13% of them singletons. The CDR3 covers 15 residues. V was cut by 0 bases and J by 4 bases, with 10 bases left in between. Germline CDR1 MNHEY, CDR2 SVGEGT. Overall study results and limits: Sequences matched to VDJdb favored anti-spike CD8 responses, while private and CD4 specificities were missed.

As for this clonotype: Its matching antigen is unknown.

The V and J genes are TRBV6-2 or TRBV6-3 and TRBJ1-5, with D hard to call. The receptor was derived from an adult who was a healthcare worker with PCR-confirmed SARS-CoV-2 infection or an uninfected control (not recorded which). This material consisted of whole blood, taken at baseline. CDR3 nucleotides: TGTGCCAGCAGTTACTCGACAACTCCAAATCAGCCCCAGCATTTT. Translating gives CASSYSTTPNQPQHF.